This T cell receptor beta chain was captured by sequencing in a study of cytomegalovirus exposure and HLA in healthy donors. The study ran its PCR with 60 Vbeta and 13 Jbeta primers. The protocol was immunoSEQ multiplex PCR, while the TCRdb copy is restricted to in-frame clones and leaves out a portion. This table holds about 160,000 clones, approximately 80% found once. Study findings and constraints: Segments of the TCR beta V type were, in most cases, productive about 87% or about 30% of the time in an earlier analysis. An observed cluster of highly shared sequence variants was recorded as a likely sequencing artifact. Cytomegalovirus-associated status was assigned to about 170 TCR beta chains.

Notes on this clone: Its specificity is not known.

There are 15 residues in the CDR3. Per the germline V gene, CDR1 is MNHNS and CDR2 is SASEGT. Trimming left V 4 bases short and J 7 bases short, with 16 bases between. V usage is TRBV6-1 and J usage is TRBJ1-4, with a weak D call TRBD1 (6 bases). This clonotype was sampled from a woman in her thirties in good health and CMV-seropositive. The sequencing sample was made of PBMCs. CDR3 DNA sequence: TGTGCCAGCAGTGCAATCAGGGGAGTGGGTGAAAAACTGTTTTTT. This encodes CASSAIRGVGEKLFF.